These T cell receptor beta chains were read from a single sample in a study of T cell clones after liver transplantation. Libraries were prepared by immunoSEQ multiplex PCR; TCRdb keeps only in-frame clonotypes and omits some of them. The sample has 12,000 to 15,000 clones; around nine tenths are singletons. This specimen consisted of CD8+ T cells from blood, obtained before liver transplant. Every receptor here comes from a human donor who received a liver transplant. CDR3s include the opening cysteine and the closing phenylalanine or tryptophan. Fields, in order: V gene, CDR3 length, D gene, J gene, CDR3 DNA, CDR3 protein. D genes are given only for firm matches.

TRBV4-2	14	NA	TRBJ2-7	TGTGCCAGCAGCCAAGAGGATAACCCCTACGAGCAGTACTTC	CASSQEDNPYEQYF
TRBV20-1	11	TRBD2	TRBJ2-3	TGCAGTGCGGGAGGTACTAGCGAACAGTATTTT	CSAGGTSEQYF
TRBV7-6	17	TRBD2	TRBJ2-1	TGTGCCAGCAGCTTGGGAACTAGCGGGAGAGGGATGTATGAGCAGTTCTTC	CASSLGTSGRGMYEQFF
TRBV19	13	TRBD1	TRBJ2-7	TGTGCCAGTAATTTCGGACAGGGGTACGAGCAGTACTTC	CASNFGQGYEQYF
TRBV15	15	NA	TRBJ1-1	TGTGCCACCGGGGAGGCGGACAGACGATACACTGAAGCTTTCTTT	CATGEADRRYTEAFF
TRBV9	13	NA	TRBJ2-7	TGTGCCAGCAGCCGAGGGCCCCTCTACGAGCAGTACTTC	CASSRGPLYEQYF
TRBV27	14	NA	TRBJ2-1	TGTGCCAGCAGTTATCCTAGAAGGTTCAATGAGCAGTTCTTC	CASSYPRRFNEQFF
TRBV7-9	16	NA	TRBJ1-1	TGTGCCAGCAGCTCCACACCTGGGACCGCGAACACTGAAGCTTTCTTT	CASSSTPGTANTEAFF
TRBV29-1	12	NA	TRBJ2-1	TGCAGCGTTCCGCCAACCTACAATGAGCAGTTCTTC	CSVPPTYNEQFF
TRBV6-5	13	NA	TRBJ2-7	TGTGCCAGCAGTTACTCGACGGACTACGAGCAGTACTTC	CASSYSTDYEQYF
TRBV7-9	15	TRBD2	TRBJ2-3	TGTGCCAGCAGCTTTAGCGGGTCTAGCACAGATACGCAGTATTTT	CASSFSGSSTDTQYF
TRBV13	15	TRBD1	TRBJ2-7	TGTGCCAGCAGCCCCACGGGACAGGGGGAAGACGAGCAGTACTTC	CASSPTGQGEDEQYF